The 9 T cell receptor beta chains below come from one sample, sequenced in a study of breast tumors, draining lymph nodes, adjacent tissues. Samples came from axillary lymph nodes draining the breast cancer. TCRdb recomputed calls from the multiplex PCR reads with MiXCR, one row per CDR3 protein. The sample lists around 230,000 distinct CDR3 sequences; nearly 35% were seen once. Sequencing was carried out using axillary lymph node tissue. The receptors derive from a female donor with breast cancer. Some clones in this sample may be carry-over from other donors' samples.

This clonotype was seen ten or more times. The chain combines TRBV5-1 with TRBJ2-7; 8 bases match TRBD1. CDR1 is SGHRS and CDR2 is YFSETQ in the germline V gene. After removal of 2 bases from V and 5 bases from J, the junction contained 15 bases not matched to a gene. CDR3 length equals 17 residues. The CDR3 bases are TGCGCCAGCAGCTTTGGGGGGAGCAGGGGGCGTCTTAACGAGCAGTACTTC. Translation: CASSFGGSRGRLNEQYF.

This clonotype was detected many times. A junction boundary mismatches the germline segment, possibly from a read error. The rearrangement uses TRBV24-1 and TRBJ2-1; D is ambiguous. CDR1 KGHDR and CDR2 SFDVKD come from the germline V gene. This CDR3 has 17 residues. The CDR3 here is CATTDLQAYGPSYEQFF. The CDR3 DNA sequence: TGTGCCACCACTGATTTGCAAGCTTATGGGCCCTCATATGAGCAGTTCTTC.

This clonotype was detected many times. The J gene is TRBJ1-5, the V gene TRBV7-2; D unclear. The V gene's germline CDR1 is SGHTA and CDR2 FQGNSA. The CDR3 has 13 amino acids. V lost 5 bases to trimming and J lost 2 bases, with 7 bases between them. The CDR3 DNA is TGTGCCAGCAGCGCCCGTGGCAATCAGCCCCAGCATTTT. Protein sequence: CASSARGNQPQHF.

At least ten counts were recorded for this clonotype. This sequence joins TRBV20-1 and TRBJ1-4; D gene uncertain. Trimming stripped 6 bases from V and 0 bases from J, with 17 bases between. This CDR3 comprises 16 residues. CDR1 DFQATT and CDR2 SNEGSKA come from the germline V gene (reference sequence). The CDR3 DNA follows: TGCAGTGCCTTACCCGTCGGGGATGCAACTAATGAAAAACTGTTTTTT. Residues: CSALPVGDATNEKLFF.

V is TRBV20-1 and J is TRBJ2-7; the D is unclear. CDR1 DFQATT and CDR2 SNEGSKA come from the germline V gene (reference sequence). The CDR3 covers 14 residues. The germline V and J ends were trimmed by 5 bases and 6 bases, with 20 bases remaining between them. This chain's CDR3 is CSARRLQNPPEQYF. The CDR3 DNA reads TGCAGTGCTCGGCGCCTGCAGAACCCCCCCGAGCAGTACTTC.

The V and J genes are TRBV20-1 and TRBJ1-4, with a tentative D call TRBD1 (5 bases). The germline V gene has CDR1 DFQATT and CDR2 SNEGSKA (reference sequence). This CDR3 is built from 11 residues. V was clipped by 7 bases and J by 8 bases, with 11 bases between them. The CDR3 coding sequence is TGCAGTGGGGGGTCGGGGGAAAAACTGTTTTTT. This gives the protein CSGGSGEKLFF.

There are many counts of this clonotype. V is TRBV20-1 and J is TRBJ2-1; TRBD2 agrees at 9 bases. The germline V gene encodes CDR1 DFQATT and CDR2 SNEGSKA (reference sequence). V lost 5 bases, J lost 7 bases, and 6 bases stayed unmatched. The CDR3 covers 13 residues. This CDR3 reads CSAVAGDWNEQFF. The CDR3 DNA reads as TGCAGTGCTGTAGCGGGGGATTGGAATGAGCAGTTCTTC.

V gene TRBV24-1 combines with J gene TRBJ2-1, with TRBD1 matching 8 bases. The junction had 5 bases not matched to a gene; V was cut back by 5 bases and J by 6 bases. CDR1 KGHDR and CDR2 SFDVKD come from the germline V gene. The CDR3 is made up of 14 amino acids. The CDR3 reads CATSAQDRVNEQFF. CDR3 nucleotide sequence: TGTGCCACCAGTGCCCAGGACAGGGTCAATGAGCAGTTCTTC.

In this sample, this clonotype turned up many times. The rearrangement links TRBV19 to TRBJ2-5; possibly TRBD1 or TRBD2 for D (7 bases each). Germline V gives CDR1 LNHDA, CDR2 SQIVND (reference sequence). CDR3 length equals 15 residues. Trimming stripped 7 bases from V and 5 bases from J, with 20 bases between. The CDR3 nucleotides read TGTGCCAGTAAAGATCGGGGGGCAGGGGGGGAGACCCAGTACTTC. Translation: CASKDRGAGGETQYF. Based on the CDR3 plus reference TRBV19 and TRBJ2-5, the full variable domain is DGGITQSPKYLFRKEGQNVTLSCEQNLNHDAMYWYRQDPGQGLRLIYYSQIVNDFQKGDIAEGYSVSREKKESFPLTVTSAQKNPTAFYLCASKDRGAGGETQYFGPGTRLLVL.